This is a list of T cell receptor beta chains from one sample in a study of T-cell memory formation after mild COVID-19. TCRdb re-analysed the 5' RACE reads in MiXCR, keeping a single row per CDR3 protein. The sample shows 540,000 or so distinct CDR3 sequences, roughly 20% of them seen only once. The sample taken for sequencing was PBMCs or a T cell subset sorted from them (not recorded which). The receptors stem from an adult woman who had mild COVID-19 (a few samples of this study predate the infection). Cell type and time point are not known. The CDR3 runs from the conserved cysteine through the conserved F or W. The D gene is left open where the match is weak. Clone size is not always given. Where it is, it says once, few, many or a class for expanded clones.

>TRBJ1-2|-|TRBV19|-
TGTGCCAGTAGTAATGCGGGTTCGGACTATGGCTACACCTTC
CASSNAGSDYGYTF
>TRBJ1-1|-|TRBV7-2|-
TGTGCCAGCAGCTTTGTAGCCGGTGGACACACTGAAGCTTTCTTT
CASSFVAGGHTEAFF
>TRBJ1-1|-|TRBV5-1|-
TGCGCCAGCAGGCGGCGGGAGGACTTGAACACTGAAGCTTTCTTT
CASRRREDLNTEAFF
>TRBJ2-2|-|TRBV7-3|-
TGTGCCAGCAGCTCTGACTATTACACCGGGGAGCTGTTTTTT
CASSSDYYTGELFF
>TRBJ1-5|-|TRBV19|-
TGTGCCAGTAGTACGGACCCGAGCAATCAGCCCCAGCATTTT
CASSTDPSNQPQHF
>TRBJ1-5|-|TRBV11-2|-
TGTGCCAGCAGCTTAGCCAGGGTGGGCAATCAGCCCCAGCATTTT
CASSLARVGNQPQHF
>TRBJ2-7|TRBD1|TRBV29-1|few
TGCAGCGTTGGGGTAACAGGGGGGACCTACGAGCAGTACTTC
CSVGVTGGTYEQYF
>TRBJ1-5|-|TRBV12-3/TRBV12-4|-
TGTGCCAGCAGTTCAGCCCGGAGGGGGTTAGTTCCTCATCAGCCCCAGCATTTT
CASSSARRGLVPHQPQHF
>TRBJ2-5|TRBD2|TRBV3-1|few
TGTGCCAGCAGCCAAGATCGTCTAGCGGGGGGGCTGGGAGAGACCCAGTACTTC
CASSQDRLAGGLGETQYF
>TRBJ2-7|TRBD2|TRBV24-1|-
TGTGCCACCGTTGTAGCGGGAGGGCCCTCCCAGCTATTTTCCTACGAGCAGTACTTC
CATVVAGGPSQLFSYEQYF
>TRBJ2-2|TRBD2|TRBV10-2|-
TGCGCCAGCTCGGTTAGCGGGATGGGATCCGGGGAGCTGTTTTTT
CASSVSGMGSGELFF
>TRBJ2-7|-|TRBV5-1|few
TGCGCCAGCAGCTTGATGTACAACCACGACGAGCAGTACTTC
CASSLMYNHDEQYF
>TRBJ2-2|-|TRBV15|-
TGTGCCACCAGCAGAGACACGAACACCGGGGAGCTGTTTTTT
CATSRDTNTGELFF
>TRBJ2-5|TRBD2|TRBV29-1|few
TGCAGCGTTCTTATAGCGGGAGGGGTCAGAGAGACCCAGTACTTC
CSVLIAGGVRETQYF
>TRBJ1-1|-|TRBV29-1|once
TGCAGCATGTGGACAGCGCGGAACACTGAAGCTTTCTTT
CSMWTARNTEAFF
>TRBJ2-2|TRBD1|TRBV19|-
TGTGCCAGTAGTAACCCGGGACAGCACACCGGGGAGCTGTTTTTT
CASSNPGQHTGELFF